This T cell receptor beta chain is drawn from a study of blood T cell repertoires in COVID-19 (dated by TCRdb to the early 2020s). Context from the whole study: Samples from collaborators originated in the United States, Italy and Spain and spanned both the acute and convalescent phases of COVID-19. Subjects who had been exposed to COVID-19, were actively infected with it, or had recovered from it provided the deeply sampled blood TCRbeta repertoires that made up the dataset. The repertoires were released in a freely available public database meant as a resource for research on the immune response to SARS-CoV-2. A de-identified subject ID, COVID-19 status, age in years and sex were almost always included in the sample metadata. Samples were obtained from the ongoing ImmuneRACE study (first 160 participants) and from some 1,300 subjects provided by 6 global collaborators. Where available, HLA class I and class II types were taken from metadata supplied by the sample provider and were not determined by assay-based typing. The material from the prospective study consisted of cDNA or gDNA derived from T cells, B-cell-depleted T cells, or PBMCs.

Whole blood was collected in K2EDTA tubes by collaborating institutions according to the institutions' own protocols. For TCRbeta analysis, collaborators shipped samples as frozen whole blood, isolated PBMCs, or DNA extracted from either of those sample types. Points the paper makes about the study in general: Clinical and demographic metadata were provided uncurated, with the amount varying by source and participant.

TCRbeta CDR3 regions were amplified from genomic DNA using the immunoSEQ Assay, a bias-controlled multiplex PCR. The original pipeline was this. Nucleated cell counts per sample were estimated from amplification of reference gene primers within the assay. Sequence reads were collapsed and filtered to measure the absolute abundance of every unique TCRbeta CDR3 rearrangement. For each sample, productive Simpson clonality was calculated as the square root of Simpson's diversity index over productive rearrangements. TCRdb holds this immuneACCESS table with in-frame rearrangements only. Some clones are missing; in checked studies, unresolved V genes explain under half, and the rest has no known cause. V, J and clone size derive from that table, while D and trimming were established from the DNA sequence. Across this sample there are more than 50,000 clones, with 85% seen only once. The ten largest clones add up to around 20% of the sample.

This clone was found a few times. Its cognate antigen has yet to be identified. Within one base of it there is no much larger clone, and no base qualities were kept. The cysteine opens and the phenylalanine closes a CDR3 of 11 amino acids. The CDR3 DNA has 33 bases and is translated from base 1. The germline V and J ends show losses of 6 bases and 6 bases respectively, and no gene match explains 1 base of the junction. CDR1 SEHNR and CDR2 FQNEAQ were looked up in the germline V gene (reference sequence). Sequences were obtained from peripheral blood. The rearranged segments are TRBV7-9 and TRBJ2-7; 8 bases in the middle match TRBD1. This clonotype originated in a human donor in a cohort sampled during active COVID-19. The CDR3 region has the sequence CASRQGVEQYF. The DNA sequence is as follows: TGTGCCAGCAGACAGGGGGTCGAGCAGTACTTC.